The rows below give T cell receptor beta chains drawn from one sample of a study of T cells expressing NK-cell markers. TCRdb reprocessed the 5' RACE reads, keeping one entry per CDR3 protein, no DNA. Its table records about half a million distinct CDR3 sequences. The sample consisted of blood T cells: a sorted CD56 or NKG2C T cell subset, CD4+ or CD8+ T cells, or bulk PBMC T cells (not recorded which). Receptors originate from a woman between 45 and 65 years old in good health. Each CDR3 is given with its conserved first and last residue.

15	TRBV7-9	TRBJ2-3	CASSARTSQQDTQYF
15	TRBV20-1	TRBJ1-2	CSADGQGIQIGGYTF
11	TRBV6-5	TRBJ2-1	CASKMEGQQFF
13	TRBV5-1	TRBJ1-2	CASRPDSDYGYTF
14	TRBV20-1	TRBJ2-1	CSARGGKTYNEQFF
15	TRBV20-1	TRBJ1-5	CSAHPRQGVYQPQHF
17	TRBV15	TRBJ1-3	CATSRDNPPLSGNTIYF
19	TRBV29-1	TRBJ1-4	CSPPGTYTNPPATNEKLFF
16	TRBV12-5	TRBJ2-2	CASGPSGGVNTGELFF
17	TRBV7-2	TRBJ2-3	CASSLGASGRSTDTQYF
13	TRBV20-1	TRBJ2-3	CSASGVVGYTQYF
14	TRBV11-3	TRBJ1-1	CASSGNRGRAEAFF
16	TRBV7-9	TRBJ2-1	CASSTIAGLSYNEQFF
16	TRBV15	TRBJ1-5	CATSSSTGRQDQPQHF
15	TRBV15	TRBJ2-5	CATSRIAGGRETQYF
14	TRBV25-1	TRBJ2-1	CASMGGSFYNEQFF
15	TRBV30	TRBJ2-7	CAWSGAGTRDYEQYF
14	TRBV12-3/TRBV12-4	TRBJ2-1	CASIPSGRAGEQFF
18	TRBV9	TRBJ2-6	CASSIGAGGLSGANVLTF
14	TRBV5-1	TRBJ2-5	CASSLGTAQETQYF